This TCR beta chain appears in the sequencing data of a study of graft-versus-host responses after intestinal transplantation. Study summary: Multivisceral, liver-intestinal, or isolated intestinal transplants were received by the recipients. Every recipient underwent anti-thymocyte globulin induction, then tacrolimus and steroids for approximately three years. Findings of the study overall: Some GvH clones appeared in ileal mucosa or blood before recipient bone marrow. Early post-transplant declines in HvG were associated with peak levels of circulating GvH clones.

With regard to this clone: Antigen unknown.

Assay: immunoSEQ multiplex PCR; the TCRdb copy retains only in-frame clones and omits some. The profile covers about 21,000 clones, with roughly 89% appearing a single time and about 5.1% taken by the ten largest. CDR3 length: 14 residues. V gave up 1 base and J gave up 2 bases, with 9 bases separating them. Germline values: CDR1 SGHAT, CDR2 FQNNGV. V and J are TRBV11-2 and TRBJ2-7; D remains ambiguous. This clonotype was sampled from a human patient who received an intestinal transplant, so some T cells may come from the graft donor. The sequencing here drew on PBMCs, taken about 63 days after intestinal transplantation. The CDR3 protein is CASSLGLQTYEQYF. DNA for the CDR3: TGTGCCAGCAGCTTAGGCCTGCAAACCTACGAGCAGTACTTC.